The T cell receptor (beta chain) described here comes from a study of shared clonotypes between healthy human individuals. The study's findings and limits: Among donors, the sharing of clonotypes was expected to be influenced by sequencing depth. Around 5% of naive CD4 clonotypes were common to a few donors.

Assay execution proceeded at the deep level. Libraries were prepared by immunoSEQ multiplex PCR; TCRdb keeps only in-frame clonotypes and omits some of them. This table holds around 2.5 million clones, roughly 93% found once. Of note for this clone: The antigen remains undetermined.

The V end lost 1 base, the J end lost 5 bases, and 14 bases lay between the germline ends. Germline CDR1 MDHEN, CDR2 SYDVKM. The CDR3 has 15 amino acids. CD4+ cells underwent separation, giving CD45RA+ naive and CD45RA-negative memory subsets. The receptor's source is a man in his late teens or twenties in good health. Some clones in this sample may be carry-over from other donors' samples. Input material: naive CD4+ T cells from PBMCs. Subset described: CD45RA+ positively selected. The rearrangement uses TRBV28 and TRBJ1-2, with D unresolved. The CDR3 nucleotides read TGTGCCAGCAGTTTATCGGGGAATACCATATATGGCTACACCTTC. It translates to CASSLSGNTIYGYTF.